This T cell receptor beta chain was retrieved from a study of shared clonotypes between healthy human individuals (TCRdb year 2020). About the study as a whole: The cohort comprised a couple of women and a few men aged 18 to 49 years. The study deeply sequenced blood TCR repertoires of five healthy adults to estimate repertoire size and the extent of clonotype sharing between individuals. Different laboratories and diverse techniques were used to prepare libraries and sequence TCR repertoires, to increase sequencing depth and limit assay-specific biases. For each donor, CD4 naive and CD4 memory were each given three plates, CD8 naive was given two plates, and CD8 memory was given one plate. Leukapheresis yielded between about 0.9 and 9 billion PBMCs per donor. What the work shows at the level of the full study, not this receptor alone: Sampling was restricted to blood, and TCR repertoires in tissue are likely to differ from TCR repertoires in blood. Higher generation probabilities were observed for clonotypes shared by all four sorted-subset donors than for non-shared clonotypes. Sharing across a few donors was observed for roughly 5% of naive CD4, 3.5% of naive CD8, over 2% of memory CD4, and roughly 0.43% of memory CD8 clonotypes. Estimated clonotype richness was generally larger for naive than for memory subsets. Pairwise subsampling led to the expectation that sequencing depth would affect the degree of clonotype sharing among donors. The genetic and exposure-history diversity represented was limited by the small number of donors. Incomplete sequencing was indicated by rarefaction of sorted-subset datasets, despite the large sequencing depth.

The germline ends are 11 bases apart after V is trimmed by 7 bases and J by 2 bases. The CDR3 has 13 amino acids, counting the end cysteine and phenylalanine. Just the 39-base CDR3 DNA is kept, in frame starting at base 1. The germline V gene sets CDR1 to SGHAT and CDR2 to FQNNGV. Regarding this clone: The antigen it binds to is not known. The record has no base qualities; no much larger clone is one base away.

TCR CDR3 regions were amplified from genomic DNA by multiplex PCR using the deep immunoSEQ assay. Genomic DNA extracted from each cell subset was distributed evenly over all wells of several immunoSEQ 96-well plates, and each plate served as one replicate. For sorted subsets, 150 to 200 ng genomic DNA, equal to some 30,000 T cell genomes, was loaded into each replicate PCR. Purified libraries were quantified with a Qubit 3.0 fluorometer, sized on a Bioanalyzer 2100, and re-quantified with the KAPA Library Quantification kit. Every immunoSEQ 96-well plate was sequenced on a separate single-read 150-cycle Illumina NextSeq 550 flow cell. In the original analysis: Because the immunoSEQ output included only junctional sequences and no quality scores, the filtering could not be the same as the filtering used for full-length reads. To assign V/J genes and CDR3, sequences were annotated against IMGT germline references using PyIR, a Python wrapper for IgBLAST v1.9. Any read was removed if the V/J assignment was weak (E-value above 1e-6), the CDR3 was missing, or the read contained stop codons, out-of-frame junctions, or ambiguous translated residues. V3J clonotypes were defined as sequences sharing an identical inferred V gene, J gene, and CDR3 amino acid sequence. The percentage overlap between two repertoires was calculated by dividing the number of shared unique clonotypes by the size of the smaller repertoire. RTK rarefaction, the Chao1 estimator, and Recon v2.1 estimates of unobserved clonotypes were used to assess repertoire richness. Generation probabilities for all TCRbeta clonotypes obtained by the gDNA method from a handful of donors were computed using OLGA. In its TCRdb copy, this immuneACCESS table keeps in-frame sequences only and misses some clones. Where compared with another copy, unresolved V genes explain less than half of these, and the others have no known cause. V, J and clone size are taken as reported in that table, and D and trimming were inferred from the DNA itself. In all, the sample holds about 2 million clones, and about 95% of those were seen once. The ten largest clones capture 1.2% of the sample.

CD8 naive samples were obtained by positive selection for CCR7 among CD45RO-negative cells, yielding a CD45RA+CCR7+ population from which TemRA cells were excluded. The donors were healthy, HIV-negative adults who had no recently reported acute infections or vaccinations. Every donor was a Caucasian adult living in Nashville, Tennessee, USA. After blood collection by leukapheresis, PBMCs were isolated using Ficoll-Histopaque density gradient centrifugation and then cryopreserved in the vapor phase of liquid nitrogen. Purity and quantity of every magnetically sorted T cell population were checked by analytical flow cytometry. From each sorted fraction, genomic DNA was isolated and quantified by UV absorbance on a Nanodrop 2000c.

This sequence uses TRBV11-2 and TRBJ2-5; confidence is insufficient to name the D gene. Material for sequencing was naive CD8+ T cells sorted from blood. What the cell subset or site label conveys for this sample: CD45RA+CCR7+. This clonotype was obtained from a man younger than 35 in good health. DNA sequence: TGTGCCAGCACCTCACCAGCTCAAGAGACCCAGTACTTC. The resulting protein is CASTSPAQETQYF.